Listed below are T cell receptor beta chains from one sample, sequenced in a study of beta chain features in type 1 diabetes. Sequenced by immunoSEQ multiplex PCR; TCRdb stores in-frame clones only, minus some. The sample lists around 350,000 clones, roughly 12% occurring once. The sample consisted of naive CD4+ T cells from blood. The receptors derive from a man aged 18-30 years in good health. The CDR3 runs from the conserved cysteine through the conserved F or W. The D gene is left open where the match is weak. Expanded clones get a size class; other rows say once, few or many, or leave the size out.

j_call v_call clone_size d_call cdr3_aa cdr3_nt
TRBJ1-2 TRBV6-6 - - CATTGGGYTF TGTGCCACCACGGGCGGGGGCTACACCTTC
TRBJ1-5 TRBV7-2 few TRBD1 CASSPGTGGLSNQPQHF TGTGCCAGCAGCCCAGGGACAGGGGGCTTAAGCAATCAGCCCCAGCATTTT
TRBJ2-7 TRBV28 - TRBD1 CATWTGASYEQYF TGTGCCACCTGGACAGGGGCGTCCTACGAGCAGTACTTC
TRBJ2-3 TRBV15 - TRBD2 CATSRDKGLASYF TGTGCCACCAGCAGAGATAAGGGACTAGCTTCGTATTTT
TRBJ1-1 TRBV19 - TRBD1 CASSTDRDTEAFF TGTGCCAGTAGTACCGACAGGGACACTGAAGCTTTCTTT
TRBJ2-5 TRBV5-1 - - CASSLAMAGQETQYF TGCGCCAGCAGCTTGGCCATGGCAGGACAAGAGACCCAGTACTTC
TRBJ1-1 TRBV5-4 few - CASSLVRDGTEAFF TGTGCCAGCAGCTTGGTTCGGGATGGCACTGAAGCTTTCTTT
TRBJ1-2 TRBV6-1 few TRBD1 CASSSTDRGHGTF TGTGCCAGCAGTTCCACCGACAGGGGGCACGGCACCTTC
TRBJ2-7 TRBV7-2 - - CASSLEYEQYF TGTGCCAGCAGCCTGGAGTACGAGCAGTACTTC
TRBJ2-1 TRBV10-3 few TRBD2 CAISGTSSYNEQFF TGTGCCATCAGTGGGACTAGCTCCTACAATGAGCAGTTCTTC